The 16 T cell receptor beta chains in this list originate from one sample, sequenced in a study of CD4+ T cells in melanoma. Repertoires were generated with immunoSEQ multiplex PCR, while TCRdb's copy carries only in-frame clones and drops some. This sample has 3,500 to 4,500 clones, with under 65% found just once. The specimen was cells from a culture (not recorded whether cultured in vitro). Source of these receptors: a human donor with melanoma.

This chain links TRBV13 with TRBJ1-1, with 7 bases that match TRBD1. The CDR3 loop spans 15 amino acids. Trimming at V came to 5 bases and at J to 0 bases, leaving 6 bases not matched to a gene. Germline-derived CDR1 and CDR2 are PRHDT and FYEKMQ (reference sequence). The CDR3 here is CASSPRGYMNTEAFF. The DNA for the CDR3 is TGTGCCAGCAGCCCCAGGGGGTACATGAACACTGAAGCTTTCTTT.

The chain joins TRBV27 to TRBJ2-7, with D perhaps matching TRBD1 (6 bases). V lost 5 bases and J lost 7, with 21 bases in between. Looked up from germline, CDR1 is MNHEY and CDR2 is SMNVEV (reference sequence). CDR3 size: 15 residues. The CDR3: CASSIIQGASGEQYF. The CDR3 nucleotides are TGTGCCAGCAGTATTATACAGGGAGCGTCGGGAGAGCAGTACTTC.

CDR3 amino acids: CASSREVNYNEQFF. CDR3 in DNA: TGTGCCAGCAGCCGCGAGGTTAACTACAATGAGCAGTTCTTC. This chain connects TRBV11-2 to TRBJ2-1; D call uncertain. Germline lookup yields CDR1 SGHAT and CDR2 FQNNGV. The CDR3 sequence is 14 residues long. Trimming shortened V by 5 bases and J by 3 bases, and 11 bases separated the two germline ends.

The V and J genes are TRBV5-4 and TRBJ1-1, with D unresolved. Germline V gene data show CDR1 as SGHNT and CDR2 as YYREEE (reference sequence). Trimming left V 2 bases short and J 0 bases short, with 11 bases between. The CDR3 is 15 amino acids. CDR3 amino acids: CASSLGSVMNTEAFF. The DNA of the CDR3 is TGTGCCAGCAGCTTAGGCAGTGTAATGAACACTGAAGCTTTCTTT.

The rearrangement joins TRBV6-1 to TRBJ2-7, with no clear D. Trimming left V 1 base short and J 1 base short, with 8 bases between. Per the germline V gene, CDR1 is MNHNS and CDR2 is SASEGT. There are 14 residues in the CDR3. As DNA, the CDR3 is TGTGCCAGCAGTGAAGATCAGAGGTCCTACGAGCAGTACTTC. This encodes CASSEDQRSYEQYF.

This clone has only a few counts. The chain is built from TRBV10-1 and TRBJ2-3; D not resolved. V was clipped by 3 bases and J by 0 bases, with 13 bases between them. CDR1 is WNHNN and CDR2 is SYGVQD in the germline V gene (reference sequence). The CDR3 spans 16 residues. The CDR3 protein is CASSDPGGSSTDTQYF. The CDR3 DNA follows: TGCGCCAGCAGTGACCCAGGCGGATCTAGCACAGATACGCAGTATTTT.

The chain couples TRBV6-1 to TRBJ1-6, with TRBD1 matching over 7 bases. The CDR3 extends over 14 amino acids. The trim removed 7 bases at V and 5 bases at J, leaving 5 bases unmatched. CDR1 MNHNS and CDR2 SASEGT come from the germline V gene. This CDR3 is CASKGQENNSPLHF. CDR3 sequence (DNA): TGTGCCAGCAAAGGACAGGAAAATAATTCACCCCTCCACTTT.

The V and J genes are TRBV27 and TRBJ1-1; D remains unclear. This CDR3 is 13 amino acids long. Trimming stripped 1 base from V and 10 bases from J, with 13 bases between. Looked up from germline, CDR1 is MNHEY and CDR2 is SMNVEV (reference sequence). CDR3 sequence (DNA): TGTGCCAGCAGTTTATACGCAGGTGGTAGAGCTTTCTTT. This gives the protein CASSLYAGGRAFF.

The gene calls are TRBV27 and TRBJ1-1; D possibly corresponds to TRBD1 (5 bases). Between the trimmed V and J ends, which lost 5 bases and 0 bases, there was a span of 10 bases. The germline CDR1 and CDR2 sequences are MNHEY and SMNVEV (reference sequence). The CDR3 is 14 amino acids. CDR3 sequence: CASSPGTVNTEAFF. CDR3 nucleotide sequence: TGTGCCAGCAGTCCCGGGACGGTGAACACTGAAGCTTTCTTT.

This clone was seen a handful of times. The chain employs TRBV4-3 and TRBJ1-4; D uncertain. V was cut by 0 bases and J by 5 bases, with 7 bases left in between. Germline CDR1 LGHNA, CDR2 YSLEER. The length of the CDR3 is 14 residues. CDR3 protein: CASSQERTNEKLFF. The CDR3 DNA sequence: TGCGCCAGCAGCCAAGAAAGGACGAATGAAAAACTGTTTTTT.

The rearrangement uses TRBV11-2 and TRBJ2-3, with D unresolved. V was shortened by 2 bases and J by 5 bases, with 5 bases between the two germline ends. The germline V gene encodes CDR1 SGHAT and CDR2 FQNNGV. There are 12 residues in the CDR3. The CDR3 coding sequence is TGTGCCAGCAGCTTACACGGAGATACGCAGTATTTT. Protein product: CASSLHGDTQYF.

The rearrangement uses TRBV5-1 and TRBJ2-7; possible D gene TRBD2, 6 bases. CDR1 SGHRS and CDR2 YFSETQ come from the germline V gene. Trimming took 0 bases from V and 3 from J, leaving 13 bases between them. The CDR3 consists of 15 residues. CDR3 loop: CASSLGIGTGYEQYF. CDR3 nucleotide sequence: TGCGCCAGCAGCTTGGGGATAGGGACTGGCTACGAGCAGTACTTC. Supplemented by reference TRBV5-1 and TRBJ2-7, the full variable domain reads KAGVTQTPRYLIKTRGQQVTLSCSPISGHRSVSWYQQTPGQGLQFLFEYFSETQRNKGNFPGRFSGRQFSNSRSEMNVSTLELGDSALYLCASSLGIGTGYEQYFGPGTRLTVT.

The rearrangement uses TRBV4-1 and TRBJ2-1; 7 bases agree with TRBD2. Germline-derived CDR1 and CDR2 are MGHRA and YSYEKL. Unmatched junction bases numbered 5, after V lost 4 bases and J lost 5 bases. The CDR3 is 14 residues long. The CDR3 DNA reads TGCGCCAGCAGCCGCGTGGGGGGGGACAATGAGCAGTTCTTC. Amino acid sequence: CASSRVGGDNEQFF.

The V gene is TRBV9, the J gene TRBJ2-3; D is undetermined. The germline V and J ends were trimmed by 2 bases and 1 base, with 2 bases remaining between them. The CDR3 sequence is 12 residues long. In germline, CDR1 is SGDLS, CDR2 YYNGEE. The CDR3 here is CASSVGTDTQYF. The CDR3 DNA reads TGTGCCAGCAGCGTTGGCACAGATACGCAGTATTTT.

The V call is TRBV9, the J call TRBJ1-4; D uncertain. CDR3 length: 15 residues. The germline V gene has CDR1 SGDLS and CDR2 YYNGEE. Trimming took 4 bases from V and 2 from J, leaving 12 bases between them. The CDR3 coding sequence is TGTGCCAGCAGCACACGACCCGGGACTAATGAAAAACTGTTTTTT. Amino acid sequence: CASSTRPGTNEKLFF.

This chain joins TRBV6-5 and TRBJ2-5, with 11 positions matching TRBD2. The CDR3 is 15 residues long. Germline CDR1 MNHEY, CDR2 SVGAGI. V shed 2 bases and J 4 bases; nucleotides not matched to a gene: 3. DNA for the CDR3: TGTGCCAGCAGTTACGCTCTAGCGGGGGGAGAGACCCAGTACTTC. It yields the protein CASSYALAGGETQYF.